This T cell receptor beta chain was identified in a study of T cells in Graves' hyperthyroidism and ophthalmopathy. Study-wide points: Researchers found most expanded thyroid clonotypes above 0.001 in blood as well. The model anticipated ophthalmopathy a median about 7.1 months pre-onset.

With duration under 3 months, ophthalmopathy was active: Clinical Activity Score at least 3, NOSPECS at least 4. Uncontrolled infection, other autoimmune disease, pregnancy or lactation led to exclusion. This CDR3 spans 15 amino acids. The V end was cut by 7 bases, the J end by 0 bases, with 10 bases between. The germline V gene encodes CDR1 LNHDA and CDR2 SQIVND (reference sequence). The table lists this clonotype with many counts. Its target is unknown. Researchers amplified the TCR beta CDR3 regions from RNA transcripts. The TCR CDR3 was amplified in a first-round RT-PCR using the HTBI primer set. TCRdb ran MiXCR on the multiplex PCR reads and lists one entry per CDR3 protein. This sample has more than 500,000 distinct CDR3 sequences, with roughly 14% found just once.

V usage is TRBV19 and J usage is TRBJ2-6; D gene unclear. What was sequenced was blood. This receptor was obtained from a woman in her thirties or forties with Graves' ophthalmopathy. The CDR3 DNA is TGTGCCAGTACCCACCTGAGCTCTGGGGCCAACGTCCTGACTTTC. This encodes CASTHLSSGANVLTF.